The 12 T cell receptor beta chains given below trace back to one sample, sequenced in a study of glioma-infiltrating T cells. TCR alpha and beta CDR3 regions were amplified from RNA using iRepertoire nested multiplex PCR. A single record per CDR3 protein comes from TCRdb applying MiXCR to the multiplex PCR reads. The table shows around 190,000 distinct CDR3 sequences, with 25% to 35% occurring only once. The sequenced sample was glioma tissue, nonneoplastic brain tissue, or PBMCs (not recorded which). The receptor set was obtained from a human donor with low-grade glioma or glioblastoma, undergoing nonglioma brain surgery, or in good health (not recorded which).

This clonotype was detected only a few times. The rearrangement links TRBV4-1 to TRBJ2-3, with 9 bases lining up with TRBD2. J was trimmed by 2 bases and V by 6 bases; bases with no gene match: 9. Per germline, CDR1 MGHRA and CDR2 YSYEKL. The CDR3 sequence is 16 residues long. CDR3 nucleotide sequence: TGCGCCAGCAGTCTCACTAGCGGGCATACCACAGATACGCAGTATTTT. Amino acid sequence: CASSLTSGHTTDTQYF.

In regard to this clonotype: The germline gene is not matched at one end of the junction; a read error may be the cause. The V call is TRBV27, the J call TRBJ2-6; 7 bases match TRBD1. Per germline, CDR1 MNHEY and CDR2 SMNVEV (reference sequence). This CDR3 has 15 amino acids. CDR3 bases: TGTGCCAGCAATAAGGGACAGAACGGGGCCAACGTCCTAACTTTC. This encodes CASNKGQNGANVLTF.

This clonotype was recorded many times. CDR3 bases: TGTGCCAGCAGCCCGTTACCGGGAACGCAAGAGACCCAGTACTTC. Translating it yields CASSPLPGTQETQYF. The rearrangement joins TRBV11-2 to TRBJ2-5; D perhaps matches TRBD2 (5 bases). This CDR3 comprises 15 residues. Trimming shortened V by 5 bases and J by 2 bases, and 15 bases separated the two germline ends. The germline V gene has CDR1 SGHAT and CDR2 FQNNGV.

Worth noting for this clonotype: A single base separates this from a much larger clone, so it may be a read error. The gene calls are TRBV27 and TRBJ2-7, with D perhaps matching TRBD2 (5 bases). CDR3 size: 14 residues. Germline CDR1 MNHEY, CDR2 SMNVEV (reference sequence). The V end was cut by 5 bases, the J end by 4 bases, with 15 bases between. The CDR3 DNA follows: TGTGCCAGCAGTGAGGGCAGGCGACCGTACGAGCAGTACTTC. Residues: CASSEGRRPYEQYF.

J is TRBJ1-1 and V is TRBV15; 11 bases map to TRBD1. V was pared by 3 bases and J by 3 bases, with 6 bases of the junction left unmatched. CDR1 LNHNV and CDR2 YYDKDF come from the germline V gene (reference sequence). CDR3 length: 16 residues. CDR3 nucleotide sequence: TGTGCCACCAGCAGCCATGGACAGGGGGCGGACACTGAAGCTTTCTTT. Amino acids: CATSSHGQGADTEAFF.

This clonotype has a handful of counts. The chain has TRBV5-1 and TRBJ2-7; D is ambiguous. Looked up from germline, CDR1 is SGHRS and CDR2 is YFSETQ. The CDR3 has 12 amino acids. Trimming left V 4 bases short and J 3 bases short, with 8 bases between. The chain's CDR3 is CASSPPFYEQYF. DNA for the CDR3: TGCGCCAGCAGCCCACCCTTCTACGAGCAGTACTTC.

This clonotype was recorded only once. Sequence at one end of the junction differs from germline and may be a read error. This chain connects TRBV20-1 to TRBJ1-5, with 9 bases aligning to TRBD1. The CDR3 is 13 amino acids. The germline V gene has CDR1 DFQATT and CDR2 SNEGSKA (reference sequence). The CDR3 region is CGAAGTGNQPQHF. The CDR3 DNA reads as TGCGGTGCCGCCGGGACAGGGAACCAGCCCCAGCATTTT.

This clonotype was recorded many times. One end of the junction varies from germline; a read error may be responsible. The chain employs TRBV19 and TRBJ2-3; TRBD2 aligns across 10 bases. Germline CDR1 reads LNHDA; CDR2 reads SQIVND (reference sequence). The CDR3 sequence is 15 residues long. The CDR3, as DNA: TGTGCCAGCAGTACGACTAGCGGGAGCACAGATACGCAGTATTTT. This gives the protein CASSTTSGSTDTQYF. The full variable domain, completed using reference TRBV19 and TRBJ2-3, is DGGITQSPKYLFRKEGQNVTLSCEQNLNHDAMYWYRQDPGQGLRLIYYSQIVNDFQKGDIAEGYSVSREKKESFPLTVTSAQKNPTAFYLCASSTTSGSTDTQYFGPGTRLTVL.

Points on this clonotype: Germline is not matched at one junction end, which may reflect a read error. The CDR3 loop is CDSSLTGSYEQYF. The CDR3 DNA reads as TGTGACAGCAGCTTGACAGGCTCCTACGAGCAGTACTTC. This chain connects TRBV5-6 to TRBJ2-7; the D gene is possibly TRBD1 (6 bases). CDR1 is SGHDT, CDR2 YYEEEE, per germline. The CDR3 sequence is 13 residues long.

This clonotype was seen many times. The chain employs TRBV7-9 and TRBJ2-1; D ambiguous. The germline gives CDR1 SEHNR, CDR2 FQNEAQ (reference sequence). The V end lost 9 bases, the J end lost 0 bases, and 6 bases lay between the germline ends. This CDR3 is 12 amino acids long. CDR3 region: CASRVSYNEQFF. CDR3 coding DNA: TGTGCCAGTCGAGTCTCCTACAATGAGCAGTTCTTC.

This clonotype came up many times. This chain links TRBV2 with TRBJ2-3; D gene ambiguous. V lost 0 bases, J lost 3 bases, and 1 base lay in between. CDR1 is SNHLY and CDR2 is FYNNEI in the germline V gene. This CDR3 is built from 12 residues. The CDR3 reads CASSEATDTQYF. In DNA form, the CDR3 reads TGTGCCAGCAGTGAAGCGACAGATACGCAGTATTTT.

This clonotype was picked up many times. The gene calls are TRBV6-1 and TRBJ1-1, with unresolved D. The CDR3 has 14 residues. V was clipped by 5 bases and J by 1 base, with 11 bases between them. Germline V lookup: CDR1 MNHNS, CDR2 SASEGT. CDR3 DNA: TGTGCCAGCAGTCCCGGACGGGGGAACACTGAAGCTTTCTTT. Its translation is CASSPGRGNTEAFF.